This T cell receptor beta chain was sequenced during a study of cytomegalovirus exposure and HLA in healthy donors. Points from the study as a whole: Cytomegalovirus status was reportedly diagnosed by the classifier with high sensitivity and specificity. TCR beta chains numbering approximately 150 were designated cytomegalovirus-associated.

This CDR3 has 14 amino acids. Per the germline V gene, CDR1 is WSHSY and CDR2 is SAAADI. With V trimmed by 7 bases and J by 3 bases, 5 bases remained unmatched. The primer mix had 60 Vbeta and 13 Jbeta primers. In the source study's methods: Unique TCR beta chains numbered roughly 83 million in a later analysis, with around 10 million shared. TCRdb's copy holds only in-frame clones and misses some; the assay was immunoSEQ multiplex PCR. V, J and clone size were drawn from that table, and D and trimming were deduced from the DNA. The data show about 130,000 clones, about 70% seen once. This clone occurred a few times. Its antigen remains unidentified.

The TCR was taken from a woman in her sixties or seventies in good health and CMV-seropositive. Material: PBMCs. The chain couples TRBV10-2 to TRBJ2-3, with 9 bases matching TRBD1. Here the CDR3 reads CASKDRGKTDTQYF. Here the CDR3 DNA reads TGCGCCAGCAAGGACAGGGGAAAGACAGATACGCAGTATTTT.